Presented here are 9 T cell receptor beta chains from one specimen sequenced in a study of T cell changes during pregnancy in multiple sclerosis. Libraries were prepared by immunoSEQ multiplex PCR; TCRdb keeps only in-frame clonotypes and omits some of them. This table holds about 110,000 clones, around 92% found once. This specimen consisted of peripheral blood, obtained after pregnancy. The receptor set was obtained from a female donor with multiple sclerosis, enrolled in a pregnancy study.

The V and J genes are TRBV5-1 and TRBJ2-5; maybe TRBD2 (6 bases). CDR1 and CDR2 from the germline V gene are SGHRS and YFSETQ. The CDR3 totals 13 residues. V was cut by 4 bases and J by 1 base, with 8 bases left in between. The DNA of the CDR3 is TGCGCCAGCAGCCCGGGAGTCCAAGAGACCCAGTACTTC. This gives the protein CASSPGVQETQYF.

This sequence joins TRBV6-5 and TRBJ2-3, with 11 bases fitting TRBD2. Germline V gene lookup returns CDR1 MNHEY and CDR2 SVGAGI. The CDR3 length is 14 residues. Trimming at V came to 7 bases and at J to 6 bases, leaving 6 bases not matched to a gene. CDR3 protein: CASTSGTSGDTQYF. The CDR3 DNA follows: TGTGCCAGCACGAGCGGGACTAGCGGTGATACGCAGTATTTT.

The sample holds one count of this clone. The chain uses TRBV30 and TRBJ2-1, with D tentatively TRBD2 (5 bases). The CDR3 runs to 13 residues. Per the germline V gene, CDR1 is GTSNPN and CDR2 is SVGIG (reference sequence). V was clipped by 4 bases and J by 2 bases, with 9 bases between them. The CDR3 region is CAWTAEAYNEQFF. The CDR3 nucleotides are TGTGCCTGGACGGCGGAGGCCTACAATGAGCAGTTCTTC.

V is TRBV7-8 and J is TRBJ1-1; no firm D call. The CDR3 length is 15 residues. Looked up from germline, CDR1 is SGHVS and CDR2 is FQNEAQ. Trimming stripped 1 base from V and 0 bases from J, with 9 bases between. This chain's CDR3 is CASSLGVVMNTEAFF. The CDR3 region has the DNA TGTGCCAGCAGCTTAGGTGTAGTCATGAACACTGAAGCTTTCTTT.

CDR3 sequence reads: CASSLAPRSEQYF. CDR3 nucleotides: TGTGCCAGCAGCTTGGCCCCCCGGAGCGAGCAGTACTTC. The chain employs TRBV5-4 and TRBJ2-7; D is unclear. Trimming pared 0 bases from V and 6 bases from J, leaving 10 bases between. The CDR3 spans 13 residues. Germline V CDR1 and CDR2: SGHNT, YYREEE (reference sequence).

This chain joins TRBV5-5 and TRBJ2-5, with TRBD1 identical over 7 bases. This CDR3 has 14 residues. The V gene's germline CDR1 is SGHKS and CDR2 YYEKEE (reference sequence). The V gene end was trimmed by 0 bases and the J gene end by 5 bases; junction bases not matched to a gene: 4. CDR3 loop: CASSLVGGDETQYF. The CDR3 coding sequence is TGTGCCAGCAGCTTGGTAGGGGGCGACGAGACCCAGTACTTC.

This clone was seen once. The chain joins TRBV7-9 to TRBJ2-3; the match to TRBD2 covers 14 bases. The CDR3 consists of 16 residues. Germline-derived CDR1 and CDR2 are SEHNR and FQNEAQ (reference sequence). J was trimmed by 2 bases and V by 3 bases; bases with no gene match: 1. The chain's CDR3 is CASSLGLAGVTDTQYF. The CDR3 DNA sequence: TGTGCCAGCAGCTTGGGACTAGCGGGGGTCACAGATACGCAGTATTTT.

The chain uses TRBV29-1 and TRBJ2-3; the D gene is possibly TRBD2 (6 bases). Germline CDR1 and CDR2: SQVTM and ANQGSEA. The germline V and J ends were trimmed by 6 bases and 3 bases, with 19 bases remaining between them. The CDR3 extends over 15 amino acids. CDR3 in amino acids: CSVGGQGMGTDTQYF. Here the CDR3 DNA reads TGCAGCGTAGGAGGGCAGGGAATGGGGACAGATACGCAGTATTTT.

The rearrangement links TRBV18 to TRBJ2-1, with TRBD2 as a possible D gene (5 bases). The V and J ends lost 3 bases and 9 bases respectively, with 12 bases between them. The CDR3 length is 13 residues. Germline V gene data show CDR1 as KGHSH and CDR2 as LQKENI. CDR3 DNA: TGTGCCAGCTCACCCACCCGCAGCGGTGAGCAGTTCTTC. Its protein is CASSPTRSGEQFF.